The rows below give T cell receptor beta chains drawn from one sample of a study of cytomegalovirus exposure and HLA in healthy donors. Repertoires were generated with immunoSEQ multiplex PCR, while TCRdb's copy carries only in-frame clones and drops some. The sample yields roughly 170,000 clones, around 82% seen once. Sequencing used PBMCs. These receptors originate from a man younger than 40 in good health and CMV-seronegative. The CDR3 runs from the conserved cysteine through the conserved F or W. Fields, in order: V gene, clone size, J gene, D gene, CDR3 protein, CDR3 DNA. D genes are given only for firm matches. The size of a clone is reported for some rows only, either as once, few or many, or as a class for expanded clones.

V: TRBV11-2
size: .
J: TRBJ2-1
D: TRBD1
CDR3: CASSQGASAYNEQFF
DNA: TGTGCCAGCAGCCAGGGGGCTAGCGCATACAATGAGCAGTTCTTC

V: TRBV2
size: .
J: TRBJ2-2
D: TRBD2
CDR3: CASRTSGRATDTGELFF
DNA: TGTGCCAGCAGGACTAGCGGGAGGGCCACGGACACCGGGGAGCTGTTTTTT

V: TRBV27
size: .
J: TRBJ1-5
D: .
CDR3: CASSFGHNQPQHF
DNA: TGTGCCAGCAGTTTCGGACATAATCAGCCCCAGCATTTT

V: TRBV18
size: once
J: TRBJ1-1
D: TRBD1
CDR3: CASSSGQGDTEAFF
DNA: TGTGCCAGCTCATCCGGACAGGGGGACACTGAAGCTTTCTTT

V: TRBV5-4
size: .
J: TRBJ1-3
D: .
CDR3: CASSKQGSGNTIYF
DNA: TGTGCCAGCAGCAAACAGGGCTCTGGAAACACCATATATTTT

V: TRBV5-8
size: .
J: TRBJ1-6
D: .
CDR3: CASSPRGNSPLHF
DNA: TGTGCCAGCAGCCCCAGGGGTAATTCACCCCTCCACTTT

V: TRBV5-8
size: .
J: TRBJ1-4
D: .
CDR3: CASRSTGLNEKLFF
DNA: TGTGCCAGCAGATCTACAGGGCTCAATGAAAAACTGTTTTTT

V: TRBV5-1
size: few
J: TRBJ1-3
D: .
CDR3: CASSPDTSGNTIYF
DNA: TGCGCCAGCAGCCCGGACACCTCTGGAAACACCATATATTTT

V: TRBV5-5
size: .
J: TRBJ1-2
D: TRBD1
CDR3: CASSLAGGQLNYGYTF
DNA: TGTGCCAGCAGCTTGGCCGGGGGACAGTTGAACTATGGCTACACCTTC

V: TRBV27
size: .
J: TRBJ2-6
D: .
CDR3: CASKLSSGANVLTF
DNA: TGTGCCAGCAAACTGAGCTCTGGGGCCAACGTCCTGACTTTC

V: TRBV5-1
size: .
J: TRBJ1-3
D: TRBD1
CDR3: CASSFRDRGNTIYF
DNA: TGTGCCAGCAGCTTCCGGGACAGGGGAAACACCATATATTTT

V: TRBV4-1
size: .
J: TRBJ1-3
D: TRBD1
CDR3: CASSQDPGGAGNTIYF
DNA: TGCGCCAGCAGCCAAGACCCAGGGGGTGCTGGAAACACCATATATTTT

V: TRBV27
size: .
J: TRBJ1-6
D: .
CDR3: CASSFQGFGSPLHF
DNA: TGTGCCAGCAGTTTTCAGGGGTTTGGTTCACCCCTCCACTTT

V: TRBV27
size: .
J: TRBJ2-7
D: TRBD2
CDR3: CASRITGTSGSYEQYF
DNA: TGTGCCAGCAGAATCACCGGGACTAGCGGGAGCTACGAGCAGTACTTC

V: TRBV6-6
size: .
J: TRBJ1-5
D: .
CDR3: CASSYGQSHQPQHF
DNA: TGTGCCAGCAGTTACGGGCAGAGTCATCAGCCCCAGCATTTT

V: TRBV14
size: .
J: TRBJ2-1
D: TRBD2
CDR3: CASSQFSGALNEQFF
DNA: TGTGCCAGCAGCCAATTTAGCGGGGCGCTCAATGAGCAGTTCTTC

V: TRBV29-1
size: few
J: TRBJ2-1
D: TRBD2
CDR3: CSVDAGGSYNEQFF
DNA: TGCAGCGTTGATGCGGGGGGCTCCTACAATGAGCAGTTCTTC

V: TRBV5-1
size: once
J: TRBJ2-7
D: TRBD2
CDR3: CASSSGLAPYEQYF
DNA: TGCGCCAGCAGCTCGGGACTAGCTCCGTACGAGCAGTACTTC

V: TRBV4-2
size: .
J: TRBJ2-3
D: .
CDR3: CASSQDRFDTQYF
DNA: TGTGCCAGCAGCCAAGATCGGTTCGATACGCAGTATTTT

V: TRBV9
size: .
J: TRBJ2-7
D: .
CDR3: CASSVGTAYEQYF
DNA: TGTGCCAGCAGCGTAGGGACAGCCTACGAGCAGTACTTC

V: TRBV5-5
size: .
J: TRBJ1-5
D: .
CDR3: CASSLEGALNQPQHF
DNA: TGTGCCAGCAGCTTGGAAGGGGCCTTGAATCAGCCCCAGCATTTT

V: TRBV6-1
size: .
J: TRBJ1-3
D: .
CDR3: CASSGGSNNSGNTIYF
DNA: TGTGCCAGCAGTGGCGGCAGCAATAACTCTGGAAACACCATATATTTT